The rows below give T cell receptor beta chains drawn from one sample of a study of breast tumors, draining lymph nodes, adjacent tissues. TCRdb independently ran MiXCR on the multiplex PCR reads; one entry per CDR3 protein. The data hold tens of thousands of distinct CDR3 sequences, with more than 25% observed a single time. Input material: axillary lymph node tissue. These receptors were collected from a female donor with breast cancer. Some clones in this sample may be carry-over from other donors' samples. Both conserved end residues are part of each CDR3. D genes are given only for firm matches. A clone size is listed for some rows: how often the clone was seen (once, few, many), or a class if it is expanded.

abundance: many
d_gene: -
j_gene: TRBJ1-4
len: 16
v_gene: TRBV5-1
CDR3aa: CASSLAVRGGNEKLFF
CDR3nt: TGCGCCAGCTCTCTTGCTGTCAGGGGAGGAAATGAAAAACTGTTTTTT

abundance: -
d_gene: TRBD2
j_gene: TRBJ2-5
len: 13
v_gene: TRBV20-1
CDR3aa: CSAILAGQETQYF
CDR3nt: TGCAGTGCTATTCTAGCGGGGCAAGAGACCCAGTACTTC

abundance: -
d_gene: -
j_gene: TRBJ1-2
len: 15
v_gene: TRBV4-3
CDR3aa: CASSQDSAGVYVCTF
CDR3nt: TGCGCCAGCAGCCAAGATTCGGCAGGAGTCTATGTCTGCACCTTC

abundance: many
d_gene: -
j_gene: TRBJ2-7
len: 16
v_gene: TRBV6-2/TRBV6-3
CDR3aa: CASSYSRTTEAYEQYF
CDR3nt: TGTGCCAGCAGTTACTCCCGGACCACTGAGGCCTACGAGCAGTACTTC

abundance: -
d_gene: TRBD2
j_gene: TRBJ2-1
len: 15
v_gene: TRBV18
CDR3aa: CASSPAAGGGNEQSF
CDR3nt: TGTGCCAGCTCACCAGCAGCGGGAGGGGGAAATGAGCAGTCCTTC

abundance: many
d_gene: -
j_gene: TRBJ2-5
len: 13
v_gene: TRBV2
CDR3aa: CASRLAPVETQYF
CDR3nt: TGTGCCAGCAGGCTAGCGCCAGTAGAGACCCAGTACTTC

abundance: many
d_gene: -
j_gene: TRBJ2-2
len: 15
v_gene: TRBV11-2
CDR3aa: CASSPTRENTGELFF
CDR3nt: TGTGCCAGCAGCCCTACAAGAGAGAACACCGGGGAGCTGTTTTTT

abundance: -
d_gene: TRBD2
j_gene: TRBJ2-3
len: 14
v_gene: TRBV7-9
CDR3aa: CASSLLAGTRSADF
CDR3nt: TGTGCCAGCAGCTTACTAGCGGGCACAAGATCCGCAGATTTT

abundance: many
d_gene: -
j_gene: TRBJ1-1
len: 13
v_gene: TRBV7-2
CDR3aa: CASSPTENTEAFF
CDR3nt: TGTGCCAGCAGCCCAACAGAGAACACTGAAGCTTTCTTT

abundance: many
d_gene: TRBD2
j_gene: TRBJ2-7
len: 15
v_gene: TRBV6-5
CDR3aa: CASSHSLAVAGEQYF
CDR3nt: TGTGCCAGCAGTCACTCGCTAGCGGTGGCGGGTGAGCAGTACTTC

abundance: many
d_gene: TRBD2
j_gene: TRBJ2-2
len: 14
v_gene: TRBV2
CDR3aa: CASTGAGDAGELFF
CDR3nt: TGTGCCAGCACCGGAGCGGGAGACGCCGGGGAGCTGTTTTTT

abundance: many
d_gene: TRBD2
j_gene: TRBJ2-1
len: 14
v_gene: TRBV5-1
CDR3aa: CASTSGGGYNEQFF
CDR3nt: TGCGCCAGCACCTCGGGAGGCGGTTACAATGAGCAGTTCTTC